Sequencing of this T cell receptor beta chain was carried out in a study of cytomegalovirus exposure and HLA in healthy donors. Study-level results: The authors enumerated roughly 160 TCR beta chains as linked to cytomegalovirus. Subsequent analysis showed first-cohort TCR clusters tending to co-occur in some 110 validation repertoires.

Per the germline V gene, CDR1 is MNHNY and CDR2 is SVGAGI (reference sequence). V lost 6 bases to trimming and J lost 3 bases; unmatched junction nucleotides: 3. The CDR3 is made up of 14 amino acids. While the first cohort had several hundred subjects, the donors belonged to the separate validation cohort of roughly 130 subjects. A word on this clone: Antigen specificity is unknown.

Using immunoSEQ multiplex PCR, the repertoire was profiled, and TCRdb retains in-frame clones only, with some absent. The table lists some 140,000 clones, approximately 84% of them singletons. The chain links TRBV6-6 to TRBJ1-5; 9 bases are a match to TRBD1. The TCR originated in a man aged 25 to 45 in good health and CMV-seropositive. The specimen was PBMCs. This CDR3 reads CASSWDRDNQPQHF. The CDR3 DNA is TGTGCCAGCAGCTGGGACAGGGACAATCAGCCCCAGCATTTT.